The T cell receptor (beta chain) under discussion was sequenced for a study of blood T cell repertoires in COVID-19. Study background: Sites across the United States, Italy and Spain contributed samples from acute and convalescent COVID-19.

Only in-frame clones appear in the TCRdb table, and some are missing; sequencing was by immunoSEQ multiplex PCR. The data show approximately 190,000 clones, 86% seen once. CDR1 is LGHNA, CDR2 YSLEER, per germline. The CDR3 spans 16 residues. Germline trimming cut 5 bases from V and 5 bases from J; bases unmatched to any gene: 12. Researchers sorted participants into cohorts using their self-reported clinical history. The specimen was PBMCs or T cells enriched from blood (not recorded which). The origin of this receptor is a woman in her thirties or forties in a cohort exposed to, infected with or recovered from COVID-19 (not recorded which). The V call is TRBV4-3, the J call TRBJ2-1; 7 bases map to TRBD1. The CDR3 here is CASSGTLGDRNNEQFF. The CDR3 nucleotides read TGCGCCAGCAGCGGGACCTTAGGGGACAGAAACAATGAGCAGTTCTTC.